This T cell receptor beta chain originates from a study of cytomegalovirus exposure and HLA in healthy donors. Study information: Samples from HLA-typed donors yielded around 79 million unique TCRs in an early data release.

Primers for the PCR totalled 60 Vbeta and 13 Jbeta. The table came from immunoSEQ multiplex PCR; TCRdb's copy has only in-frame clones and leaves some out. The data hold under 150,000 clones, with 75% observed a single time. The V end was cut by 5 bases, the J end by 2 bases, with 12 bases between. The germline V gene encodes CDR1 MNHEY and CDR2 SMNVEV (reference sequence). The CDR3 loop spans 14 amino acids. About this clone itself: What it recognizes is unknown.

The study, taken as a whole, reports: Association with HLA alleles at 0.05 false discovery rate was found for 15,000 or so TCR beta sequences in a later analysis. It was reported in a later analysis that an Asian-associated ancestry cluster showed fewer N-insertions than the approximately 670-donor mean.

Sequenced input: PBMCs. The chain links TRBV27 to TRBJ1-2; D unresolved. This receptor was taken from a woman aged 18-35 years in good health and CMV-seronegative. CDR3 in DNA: TGTGCCAGCAGTCTGAAAGCAATGAACTATGGCTACACCTTC. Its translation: CASSLKAMNYGYTF.